This TCR beta chain was captured by sequencing in a study of blood T cell repertoires in COVID-19. Repertoires were generated with immunoSEQ multiplex PCR, while TCRdb's copy carries only in-frame clones and drops some. The data show about 55,000 clones, more than 60% seen once. Trimming took 6 bases from V and 1 from J; bases not matched to a gene: 8. Germline CDR1 is SNHLY and CDR2 is FYNNEI. The CDR3 sequence is 16 residues long. Sequenced material: peripheral blood. The rearrangement joins TRBV2 to TRBJ1-2; 10 positions match TRBD1. The TCR comes from a woman in her sixties or seventies with acute or convalescent COVID-19. CDR3 bases: TGTGCCAGCAGCGGGGACAGGGGACTCATTAACTATGGCTACACCTTC. Protein sequence: CASSGDRGLINYGYTF.